This T cell receptor beta chain was profiled in a study of vaccination effects on CD4 cells after COVID-19. Viral peptide pools were used in the ViraFEST assay to expand antigen-specific CD4+ T cells, and sequencing came afterward. Following 10 days of culture, CD4+ T cells were isolated. Vaccination of participants consisted of two doses of either the BNT162b2 or mRNA-1273 vaccine. CDR3 size: 14 residues. Trimming took off 0 bases at V and 5 bases at J, with 11 bases between the two ends. Germline values: CDR1 SGHRS, CDR2 YFSETQ. Clones were read by immunoSEQ multiplex PCR, and TCRdb kept only the in-frame ones, dropping some. The sample includes around 46,000 clones, around 80% seen only once; the top ten take about 14%. About this clone itself: What it recognizes is unknown.

The receptor was isolated from a human donor who received a COVID-19 vaccine. This chain links TRBV5-1 with TRBJ1-1; no firm D call. Sequenced here: CD4+ T cells from PBMCs cultured with HCoV-OC43 spike peptides, sampled after COVID-19 vaccination. Noted subset: HCoV-OC43 spike overlapping peptide pool stimulation. CDR3 loop: CASSLEALLTEAFF. The CDR3 coding sequence is TGCGCCAGCAGCTTGGAGGCTCTCTTGACTGAAGCTTTCTTT. Full variable domain (outside the CDR3, taken from reference TRBV5-1 and TRBJ1-1): KAGVTQTPRYLIKTRGQQVTLSCSPISGHRSVSWYQQTPGQGLQFLFEYFSETQRNKGNFPGRFSGRQFSNSRSEMNVSTLELGDSALYLCASSLEALLTEAFFGQGTRLTVV.